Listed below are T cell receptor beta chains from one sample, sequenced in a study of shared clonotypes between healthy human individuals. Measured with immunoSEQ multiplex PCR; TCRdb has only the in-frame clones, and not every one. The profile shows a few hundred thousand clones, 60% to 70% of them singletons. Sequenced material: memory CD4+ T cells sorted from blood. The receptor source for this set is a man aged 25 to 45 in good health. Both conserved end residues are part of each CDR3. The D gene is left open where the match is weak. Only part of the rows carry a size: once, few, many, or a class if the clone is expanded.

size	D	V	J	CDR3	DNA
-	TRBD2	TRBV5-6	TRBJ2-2	CASTQTGRAGGELFF	TGTGCCAGCACCCAAACCGGGAGGGCCGGCGGGGAGCTGTTTTTT
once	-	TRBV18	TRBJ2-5	CASSPPPNQETQYF	TGTGCCAGCTCACCACCGCCGAACCAAGAGACCCAGTACTTC
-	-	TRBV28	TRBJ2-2	CASSSILRDRPNTGELFF	TGTGCCAGCAGTTCGATACTCCGGGACCGACCTAACACCGGGGAGCTGTTTTTT
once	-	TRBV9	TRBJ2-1	CASSVGSRTYNEQFF	TGTGCCAGCAGCGTAGGCTCCCGCACCTACAATGAGCAGTTCTTC
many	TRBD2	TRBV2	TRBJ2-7	CASSESKGGRILRSQYF	TGTGCCAGCAGTGAAAGTAAGGGCGGGAGGATCCTACGATCGCAGTACTTC
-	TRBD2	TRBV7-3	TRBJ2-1	CASSSIPGGPNEQFF	TGTGCCAGCAGCTCCATTCCGGGAGGGCCCAATGAGCAGTTCTTC
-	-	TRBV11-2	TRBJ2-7	CASSLGHSTYEQYF	TGTGCCAGCAGCTTAGGACATTCCACCTACGAGCAGTACTTC
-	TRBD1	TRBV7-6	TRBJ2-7	CASSLGSGQGYEQYF	TGTGCCAGCAGCTTAGGTTCGGGACAGGGCTACGAGCAGTACTTC
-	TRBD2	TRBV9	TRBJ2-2	CARKGLAGVNAGELFF	TGTGCCAGGAAGGGACTAGCGGGAGTTAACGCCGGGGAGCTGTTTTTT
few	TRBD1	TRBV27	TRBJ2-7	CASSLLVGQGPRWQYF	TGTGCCAGCAGTTTATTGGTGGGACAGGGCCCGCGGTGGCAGTACTTC
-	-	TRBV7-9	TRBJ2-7	CASSLGWNRGASDYEQYF	TGTGCCAGCAGCTTAGGGTGGAATCGGGGGGCGTCGGACTACGAGCAGTACTTC
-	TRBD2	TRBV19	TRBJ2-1	CASSSGGSSWGEQFF	TGTGCCAGTAGTTCGGGCGGGAGTTCATGGGGTGAGCAGTTCTTC
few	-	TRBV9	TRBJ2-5	CASSVVGGETQYF	TGTGCCAGCAGCGTAGTAGGGGGAGAGACCCAGTACTTC
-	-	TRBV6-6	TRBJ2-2	CASSYFAANTGELFF	TGTGCCAGCAGTTATTTCGCAGCCAACACCGGGGAGCTGTTTTTT
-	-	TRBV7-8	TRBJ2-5	CASSQTGDPRGTQYF	TGTGCCAGCAGCCAAACGGGAGACCCCCGGGGGACCCAGTACTTC
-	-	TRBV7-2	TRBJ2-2	CASSRQRNTGELFF	TGTGCCAGCAGCCGACAGCGGAACACCGGGGAGCTGTTTTTT
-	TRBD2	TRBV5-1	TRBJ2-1	CASSTPTGLAGGGVF	TGCGCCAGCAGCACACCTACCGGACTAGCGGGAGGTGGGGTCTTC
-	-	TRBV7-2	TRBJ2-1	CASSLGSSSYNEQFF	TGTGCCAGCAGCTTAGGGTCTAGCTCCTACAATGAGCAGTTCTTC